This TCR beta chain was documented in a study of cytomegalovirus exposure and HLA in healthy donors. The wider study: The approximately 120 million unique TCR beta sequences, from 150 million to 200 million T cells, were found by an earlier analysis.

With respect to this clone: Its antigen is not known.

Primers for the PCR totalled 60 Vbeta and 13 Jbeta. Libraries were prepared by immunoSEQ multiplex PCR; TCRdb keeps only in-frame clonotypes and omits some of them. The table lists 150,000 to 200,000 clones, around nine tenths of them singletons. Findings of the study overall: In a later analysis, a missense DCLRE1C variant was linked to TCR beta V- and J-gene trimming. A list of roughly 160 TCR beta chains associated with cytomegalovirus was given.

There were likely unrecorded immune exposures, though donors were nominally healthy when sampled. V trimming: 5 bases; J trimming: 8 bases; junction bases outside the gene matches: 11. The CDR3 covers 14 residues. Germline values: CDR1 MNHEY, CDR2 SMNVEV (reference sequence). The clonotype was recovered from a woman aged 18-30 years in good health and CMV-seronegative. The sample consisted of PBMCs. This chain connects TRBV27 to TRBJ2-7, with 8 positions matching TRBD2. In nucleotides, the CDR3 is TGTGCCAGCAGTCCGCGCCCGACTAGCGACCAGCAGTACTTC. This gives the protein CASSPRPTSDQQYF.